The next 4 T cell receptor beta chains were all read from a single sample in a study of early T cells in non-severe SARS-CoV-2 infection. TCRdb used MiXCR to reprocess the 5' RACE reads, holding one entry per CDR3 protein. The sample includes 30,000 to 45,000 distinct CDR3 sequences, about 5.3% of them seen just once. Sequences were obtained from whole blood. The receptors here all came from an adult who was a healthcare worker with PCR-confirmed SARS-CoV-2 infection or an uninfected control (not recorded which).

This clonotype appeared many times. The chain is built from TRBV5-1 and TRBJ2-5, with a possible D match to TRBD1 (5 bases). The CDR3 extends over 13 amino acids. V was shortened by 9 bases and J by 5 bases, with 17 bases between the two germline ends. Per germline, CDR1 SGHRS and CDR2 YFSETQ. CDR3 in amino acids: CATSGQGLETQYF. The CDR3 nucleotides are TGCGCCACCTCAGGGCAGGGCCTCGAGACCCAGTACTTC.

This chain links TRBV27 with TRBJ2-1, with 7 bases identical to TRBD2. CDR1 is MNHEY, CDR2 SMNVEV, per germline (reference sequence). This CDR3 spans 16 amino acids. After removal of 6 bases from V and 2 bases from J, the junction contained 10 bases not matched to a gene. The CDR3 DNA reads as TGTGCCAGCAGACTATTAGCGGGCTACCCCTACAATGAGCAGTTCTTC. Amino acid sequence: CASRLLAGYPYNEQFF.

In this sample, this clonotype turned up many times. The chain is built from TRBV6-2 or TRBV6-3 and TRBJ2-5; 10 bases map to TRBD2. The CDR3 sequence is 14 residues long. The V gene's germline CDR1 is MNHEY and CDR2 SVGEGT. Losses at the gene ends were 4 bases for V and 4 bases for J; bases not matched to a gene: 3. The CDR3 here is CASSLAGGGETQYF. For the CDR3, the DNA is TGTGCCAGCAGTTTAGCGGGGGGCGGAGAGACCCAGTACTTC.

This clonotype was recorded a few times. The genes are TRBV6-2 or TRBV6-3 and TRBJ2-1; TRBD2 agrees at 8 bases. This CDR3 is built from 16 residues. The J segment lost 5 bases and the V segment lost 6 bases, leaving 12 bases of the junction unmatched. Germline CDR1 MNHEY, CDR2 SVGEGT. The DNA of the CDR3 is TGTGCCAGCAGCCAACCCCCCGCGGGGGGCCACAATGAGCAGTTCTTC. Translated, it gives CASSQPPAGGHNEQFF.